Listed below are T cell receptor beta chains from one sample, sequenced in a study of shared clonotypes between healthy human individuals. Profiled with immunoSEQ multiplex PCR; TCRdb holds only in-frame clones, not every one. The data show around 600,000 clones, about 98% seen once. Sequences were obtained from naive CD8+ T cells sorted from blood. Receptors were obtained from a man under 40 in good health. The CDR3 runs from the conserved cysteine through the conserved F or W. D genes are given only for firm matches. Rows give clone size only sometimes, using once, few, many, or a class for an expanded clone.

V gene	J gene	D gene	clone size	CDR3 DNA	CDR3 protein
TRBV6-1	TRBJ2-1	.	.	TGTGCCAGCAGTGAGTTTCAGGGCTCCAATGAGCAGTTCTTC	CASSEFQGSNEQFF
TRBV7-8	TRBJ2-1	TRBD2	once	TGTGCCAGCAGCCTACTTAGAGGAGGTAGCGGGCGGGGTCCCGAGCAGTTCTTC	CASSLLRGGSGRGPEQFF
TRBV15	TRBJ1-5	.	.	TGTGCCACCAGCCAGAGACACCTGGGACAGCCCCAGCATTTT	CATSQRHLGQPQHF
TRBV5-1	TRBJ2-2	.	.	TGCGCCAGCAGCTTGGTCGGGACGAACACCGGGGAGCTGTTTTTT	CASSLVGTNTGELFF
TRBV27	TRBJ2-3	.	.	TGTGCCAGCAGTTTAGGGCCCGCAGATACGCAGTATTTT	CASSLGPADTQYF
TRBV7-3	TRBJ2-5	TRBD2	.	TGTGCCAGCAGATCCGTAGCGGGAGGAGCAGCGCGCCGAGGGGAGACCCAGTACTTC	CASRSVAGGAARRGETQYF
TRBV27	TRBJ1-4	.	.	TGTGCCAGCAGTCACCACAGGGCAACTAATGAAAAACTGTTTTTT	CASSHHRATNEKLFF
TRBV6-5	TRBJ2-2	.	.	TGTGCCAGCAGTTACTCGAATTCCGGGGAGCTGTTTTTT	CASSYSNSGELFF
TRBV7-8	TRBJ1-5	.	.	TGTGCCAGCAGCTTACAGGAATATAGCAATCAGCCCCAGCATTTT	CASSLQEYSNQPQHF
TRBV11-3	TRBJ2-2	.	.	TGTGCCAGCAGCTTAGCAGGACATACGAACACCGGGGAGCTGTTTTTT	CASSLAGHTNTGELFF
TRBV4-1	TRBJ1-5	.	.	TGCGCCAGCAGCCAAGGTCCGGGGGCCGGCAATCAGCCCCAGCATTTT	CASSQGPGAGNQPQHF
TRBV27	TRBJ2-7	.	.	TGTGCCAGCAGTTTTGTCGGGTACGAGCAGTACTTC	CASSFVGYEQYF
TRBV19	TRBJ2-5	TRBD2	.	TGTGCCAGTAGTATTCTAGCGGGAGATTTGGAAGAGACCCAGTACTTC	CASSILAGDLEETQYF
TRBV7-4	TRBJ2-5	TRBD2	.	TGTGCCAGCAGCTTCGGGACTAGCGTACAAGAGACCCAGTACTTC	CASSFGTSVQETQYF
TRBV7-2	TRBJ2-7	.	.	TGTGCCAGCAGCTTAGAGACGGGTTCCTACGAGCAGTACTTC	CASSLETGSYEQYF
TRBV7-2	TRBJ2-7	.	.	TGTGCCAGCAGCTTACTTTTCGGGAGAGTAACTTACGAGCAGTACTTC	CASSLLFGRVTYEQYF
TRBV6-5	TRBJ2-5	.	.	TGTGCCAGCAGTTTCAACCTTCAAGAGACCCAGTACTTC	CASSFNLQETQYF
TRBV7-6	TRBJ2-1	TRBD2	.	TGTGCCAGCAGCGGCCCGGGACTAGCGGGAGCTGGGAATGAGCAGTTCTTC	CASSGPGLAGAGNEQFF
TRBV11-3	TRBJ2-7	TRBD1	once	TGTGCCAGCAGCTTACAACAGGGGGCTCACGAGCAGTACTTC	CASSLQQGAHEQYF
TRBV2	TRBJ2-1	TRBD2	.	TGTGCCAGCAGTGCGGGACTAGCGGACTACAATGAGCAGTTCTTC	CASSAGLADYNEQFF
TRBV27	TRBJ2-5	TRBD2	.	TGTGCCAGCAGTTTAGTTAGCGGGAGGGAGACCCAGTACTTC	CASSLVSGRETQYF
TRBV28	TRBJ2-5	TRBD1	.	TGTGCCAGCAGTTTCGCGCTCCGGGACAGCTTTGGGGAGACCCAGTACTTC	CASSFALRDSFGETQYF
TRBV27	TRBJ1-1	TRBD1	.	TGTGCCAGCAGTTTATCCTTGACAGGGAAAACTGAAGCTTTCTTT	CASSLSLTGKTEAFF
TRBV4-1	TRBJ2-1	.	.	TGCGCCAGCAGCCAAGGAGAAAGGGACAATGAGCAGTTCTTC	CASSQGERDNEQFF
TRBV28	TRBJ2-3	.	.	TGTGCCAGCAGTTCCCCTCCTCTGGGGACAGATACGCAGTATTTT	CASSSPPLGTDTQYF
TRBV29-1	TRBJ2-4	TRBD1	.	TGCAGCGTTTCCGGGACAGCCACTTTCATTCAGTACTTC	CSVSGTATFIQYF
TRBV27	TRBJ1-5	.	.	TGTGCCAGCAGTCCCGCAGGGAGTAATCAGCCCCAGCATTTT	CASSPAGSNQPQHF
TRBV29-1	TRBJ2-7	.	.	TGCAGCGTGATTGCAGGGCGACCCCCCGCGACGTACGAGCAGTACTTC	CSVIAGRPPATYEQYF
TRBV5-6	TRBJ2-3	TRBD2	.	TGTGCCAGCAGCCCCGGAGCGGGAGCGAACACAGATACGCAGTATTTT	CASSPGAGANTDTQYF
TRBV2	TRBJ2-1	.	.	TGTGCCAGCTCCGGTCAGGACAATGAGCAGTTCTTC	CASSGQDNEQFF
TRBV27	TRBJ2-1	.	.	TGTGCCAGCAGTTTAGGGAGCTCCTACAATGAGCAGTTCTTC	CASSLGSSYNEQFF
TRBV5-5	TRBJ2-2	.	.	TGTGCCAGCAGCCCTACAGGGCTCATCGGGGAGCTGTTTTTT	CASSPTGLIGELFF
TRBV9	TRBJ2-7	.	.	TGTGCCAGCAGCGTAGAGCCAAGCTCCTACGAGCAGTACTTC	CASSVEPSSYEQYF
TRBV4-1	TRBJ2-4	TRBD1	.	TGCGCCAGCAGCCAAGATCACCAGGGGGCAGTAGACATTCAGTACTTC	CASSQDHQGAVDIQYF
TRBV27	TRBJ2-7	.	.	TGTGCCAGCCGAGGGGGAACGAGCTCCTACGAGCAGTACTTC	CASRGGTSSYEQYF
TRBV7-2	TRBJ2-7	.	.	TGTGCCAGCAGCTTAGACGAGTACGAGCAGTACTTC	CASSLDEYEQYF
TRBV7-9	TRBJ2-1	TRBD2	.	TGTGCCAGTATACTAGCGGAACATTACAATGAGCAGTTCTTC	CASILAEHYNEQFF
TRBV19	TRBJ1-2	.	.	TGTGCCCCCGGTAGGGAGGGGATGGTGGGCGGCTATGGCTACACCTTC	CAPGREGMVGGYGYTF
TRBV10-3	TRBJ2-7	TRBD2	.	TGTGCCATCAGGGCAGGACTAGCGGGAGATATGGAGCAGTACTTC	CAIRAGLAGDMEQYF
TRBV6-6	TRBJ2-1	.	.	TGTGCCAGCACCCTAACAAGGGAGCAGTTCTTC	CASTLTREQFF
TRBV27	TRBJ2-1	.	once	TGTGCCAGCAGTTTAGGAGTGATGGACAATGAGCAGTTCTTC	CASSLGVMDNEQFF
TRBV15	TRBJ1-5	.	once	TGTGCCACCAGCAGAGATGCAGGAACAATAACGGGTAATCAGCCCCAGCATTTT	CATSRDAGTITGNQPQHF
TRBV4-2	TRBJ1-5	.	.	TGTGCCAGCAGCCAAGGTGTTAAGACAGTCCCATATAGCAATCAGCCCCAGCATTTT	CASSQGVKTVPYSNQPQHF
TRBV6-5	TRBJ2-3	TRBD2	.	TGTGCCAGCAGTTACTCCCTAGCGGGAGCAACAGATACGCAGTATTTT	CASSYSLAGATDTQYF
TRBV28	TRBJ2-5	.	.	TGTGCCAGCAGTTTAAGAGGGTGGGAGACCCAGTACTTC	CASSLRGWETQYF
TRBV27	TRBJ2-3	.	.	TGTGCCAGCAGTTGGGCCAGTGGCACAGATACGCAGTATTTT	CASSWASGTDTQYF
TRBV7-9	TRBJ2-7	TRBD1	.	TGTGCCAGCAGCTTAGGATACCGGGACAGGGACTACGAGCAGTACTTC	CASSLGYRDRDYEQYF
TRBV6-5	TRBJ2-3	TRBD2	.	TGTGCCAGCAGTTTAAGCGGGACCACAGATACGCAGTATTTT	CASSLSGTTDTQYF
TRBV7-9	TRBJ2-7	TRBD1	.	TGTGCCAGCAGCGCTGGACAGGGGGCCTCCTACGAGCAGTACTTC	CASSAGQGASYEQYF
TRBV7-9	TRBJ2-1	.	.	TGTGCCAGCAGCTTCTCCGAAGTCCATGAGCAGTTCTTC	CASSFSEVHEQFF
TRBV28	TRBJ1-5	.	.	TGTGCCAGCAGTTTAATCGGTAATAAGCCCCAGCATTTT	CASSLIGNKPQHF
TRBV5-1	TRBJ1-1	TRBD1	.	TGCGCCAGCAGCGAGGACAGGGCTGAAGCTTTCTTT	CASSEDRAEAFF
TRBV29-1	TRBJ2-1	.	.	TGCAGCGTTGAATTGGTAGGGAAGTTCAACAATGAGCAGTTCTTC	CSVELVGKFNNEQFF
TRBV28	TRBJ1-1	.	.	TGTGCCACTACACTCACGACAGGGAACACTGAAGCTTTCTTT	CATTLTTGNTEAFF
TRBV5-5	TRBJ2-7	TRBD2	.	TGTGCCAGCAGCTTGGAGCGGGAGGGCCGGTACGAGCAGTACTTC	CASSLEREGRYEQYF
TRBV27	TRBJ2-1	TRBD2	once	TGTGCCAGCAGTTTAGCGGCTAGCGGGAGAGTTCTCAACAATGAGCAGTTCTTC	CASSLAASGRVLNNEQFF
TRBV5-4	TRBJ2-3	.	.	TGTGCCAGCAGCACCCCAGAACACGCCTCAACAGATACGCAGTATTTT	CASSTPEHASTDTQYF
TRBV6-1	TRBJ2-3	TRBD2	.	TGTGCCAGCAGTGAACCCTATTTGGCCGGGACTAGCGGGAGCCCAGATACGCAGTATTTT	CASSEPYLAGTSGSPDTQYF
TRBV18	TRBJ2-7	.	.	TGTGCCAGCTCACCAGGACACCTATACGAGCAGTACTTC	CASSPGHLYEQYF